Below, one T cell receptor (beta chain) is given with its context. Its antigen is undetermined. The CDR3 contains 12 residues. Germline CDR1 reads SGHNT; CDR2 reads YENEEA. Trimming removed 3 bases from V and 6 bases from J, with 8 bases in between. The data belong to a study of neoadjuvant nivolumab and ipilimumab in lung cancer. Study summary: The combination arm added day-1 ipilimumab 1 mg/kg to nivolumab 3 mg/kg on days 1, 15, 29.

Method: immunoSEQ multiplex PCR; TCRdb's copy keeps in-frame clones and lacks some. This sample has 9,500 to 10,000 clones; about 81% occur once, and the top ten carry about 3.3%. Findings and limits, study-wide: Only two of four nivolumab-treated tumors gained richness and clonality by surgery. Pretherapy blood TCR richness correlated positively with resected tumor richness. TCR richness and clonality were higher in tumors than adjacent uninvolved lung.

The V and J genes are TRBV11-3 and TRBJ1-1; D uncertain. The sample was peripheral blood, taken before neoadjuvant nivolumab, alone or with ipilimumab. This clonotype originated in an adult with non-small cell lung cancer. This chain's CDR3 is CASSLGNPEAFF. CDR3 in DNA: TGTGCCAGCAGCTTGGGGAATCCTGAAGCTTTCTTT. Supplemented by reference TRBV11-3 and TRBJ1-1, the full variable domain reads EAGVVQSPRYKIIEKKQPVAFWCNPISGHNTLYWYLQNLGQGPELLIRYENEEAVDDSQLPKDRFSAERLKGVDSTLKIQPAELGDSAVYLCASSLGNPEAFFGQGTRLTVV.